This TCR beta chain was identified in a study of T cells in localized non-small cell lung cancer. Points from the study as a whole: Appearing in adjacent lung were a median about 60 of the top 100 tumor clones. Adjacent uninvolved lung had the highest clonality, suggesting focused antigen responses.

To note about this clone: Its cognate antigen is unknown.

Per germline, CDR1 SGHVS and CDR2 FQNEAQ. There are 16 residues in the CDR3. V lost 1 base and J lost 8, with 18 bases in between. This table comes from immunoSEQ multiplex PCR, and its TCRdb copy is limited to in-frame clones, with some not included. In the table there are tens of thousands of clones, around 82% of which are singletons. The chain links TRBV7-8 to TRBJ2-1; no reliable D call. The sequence derives from a man aged 40 to 75 with stage II squamous cell lung carcinoma. The sequenced sample was PBMCs, obtained before any cancer treatment. The CDR3 sequence is CASSLDPYTLRDEQFF. CDR3 sequence (DNA): TGTGCCAGCAGCTTAGATCCATACACTTTACGGGATGAGCAGTTCTTC.